This TCR beta chain appears in the sequencing data of a study of T cells after yellow fever vaccination (dated by TCRdb to the late 2010s). The study in broad terms: Libraries from fractions with low cell numbers were prepared with the SMART-Seq v4 Ultra Low Input RNA kit. Bulk PBMC replicates and cell subsets were isolated from blood drawn at multiple timepoints before and after both primary and secondary immunization. To follow T-cell clones before and after both primary and booster YFV17D yellow fever vaccination, bulk TCR alpha and beta repertoires underwent longitudinal sequencing. Two healthy male donors, one aged 18 to 30 and one aged 30 to 40 years, made up the cohort. Overall study outcomes, separate from this receptor: A small fraction of clonotypes showed up in both the CD4 and CD8 compartments, probably as a result of convergent recombination. Because only a couple of donors were included in the study, the extent to which the findings can be generalized is limited. The secondary T-cell response was found to be weaker but faster than the primary response, with a peak reached on day 5 rather than on day 15. FACS-sorted repertoires could contain abundant contaminating clonotypes from the bulk population, so computational filtering was required. After the booster, most of the clones that had expanded following primary vaccination were detected again (about 95% of CD4 and 80% to 90% of CD8), which suggests that memory was broadly maintained.

CDR1 MNHEY and CDR2 SVGEGT are derived from the germline V gene. V loses 7 bases of germline sequence and J loses 0 bases, and the interval between the two ends is 13 bases. Taken from cysteine to phenylalanine, the CDR3 has 15 residues. Just the 45-base CDR3 DNA is kept, in frame starting at base 1. The label giving this sample's treatment or condition can be read as: live attenuated yellow fever vaccine strain. At each blood-draw timepoint, two biological replicates of bulk PBMCs were obtained. PBMCs were isolated from peripheral blood using a standard Ficoll-Paque protocol. TriZol was used to extract RNA from bulk PBMCs, from CD4 and CD8 fractions, and from dextramer-positive and dextramer-negative fractions. In its sample, this clonotype was seen many times. Its cognate antigen has yet to be identified. Base qualities were left out, and no much larger clone turns up one base away. Sequencing was carried out with an Illumina NovaSeq 6000. TCR cDNA was made using 5'RACE template switching, a step that added a universal primer site and unique molecular identifiers. Priming of cDNA synthesis was performed from both the TCR alpha and TCR beta constant segments. Library amplification used two PCR steps, and the second PCR step added sample barcodes and sequencing adapters. Sequencing of the libraries was done on either Illumina HiSeq 2500 (2x100 bp) or NovaSeq (2x150 bp). In the authors' own workflow: Demultiplexing of reads and collapsing into UMI consensus sequences were performed with MIGEC, and V(D)J alignment was carried out with MiXCR. Vaccine-responding clonotypes were defined with edgeR using replicate PBMC samples, requiring FDR below 0.01 and a log2 fold change above 5 up to day 15. Each bulk clonotype was labeled CD4 or CD8 based on which sequenced repertoire, CD4 or CD8, contained the clonotype at higher abundance. TCRdb reprocessed the public reads (quality trimming at Q25 with fastp, clone calling with MiXCR) and kept in-frame beta chains. Every CDR3 protein is listed once, alongside the most common genes and DNA of its rows. Here the V and J calls rest on TCRdb's processing, not on the authors' analysis. The sample table shows some 350,000 distinct CDR3 sequences, and over 4% are seen once. The top ten clonotypes cover under 30% of the sample.

This sample comprised PBMCs, obtained 5 days after the yellow fever booster vaccination. The sequence was obtained from a man between 18 and 29 years old who received the YFV17D yellow fever vaccine. The sequence links TRBV6-2 or TRBV6-3 to TRBJ1-5; no D gene is confidently identified. CDR3 protein: CASTLGRVSNQPQHF. The nucleotides read TGTGCCAGCACCCTGGGGAGGGTTAGCAATCAGCCCCAGCATTTT.